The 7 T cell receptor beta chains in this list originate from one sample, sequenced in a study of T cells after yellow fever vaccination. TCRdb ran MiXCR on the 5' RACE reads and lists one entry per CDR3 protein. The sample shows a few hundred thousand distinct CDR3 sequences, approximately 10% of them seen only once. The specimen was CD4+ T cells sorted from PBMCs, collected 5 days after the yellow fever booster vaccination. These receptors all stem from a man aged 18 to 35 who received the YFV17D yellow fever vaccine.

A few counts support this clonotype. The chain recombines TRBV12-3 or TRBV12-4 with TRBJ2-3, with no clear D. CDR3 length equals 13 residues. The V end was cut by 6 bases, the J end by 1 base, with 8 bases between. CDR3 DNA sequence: TGTGCCAGCAGCGACGGCCGCACAGATACGCAGTATTTT. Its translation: CASSDGRTDTQYF.

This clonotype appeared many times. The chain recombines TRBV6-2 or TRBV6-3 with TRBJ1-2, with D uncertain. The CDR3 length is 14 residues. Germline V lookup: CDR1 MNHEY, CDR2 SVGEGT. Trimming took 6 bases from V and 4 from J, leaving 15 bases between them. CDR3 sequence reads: CASRKSDMSYGYTF. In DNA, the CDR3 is TGTGCCAGCAGGAAGAGTGACATGAGCTATGGCTACACCTTC.

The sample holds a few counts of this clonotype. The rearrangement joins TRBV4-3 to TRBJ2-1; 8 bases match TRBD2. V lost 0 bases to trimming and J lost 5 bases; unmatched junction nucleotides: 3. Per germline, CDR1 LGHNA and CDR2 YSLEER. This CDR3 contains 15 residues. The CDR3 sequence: CASSQDLRGDNEQFF. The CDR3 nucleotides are TGCGCCAGCAGCCAAGATCTGCGGGGGGACAATGAGCAGTTCTTC.

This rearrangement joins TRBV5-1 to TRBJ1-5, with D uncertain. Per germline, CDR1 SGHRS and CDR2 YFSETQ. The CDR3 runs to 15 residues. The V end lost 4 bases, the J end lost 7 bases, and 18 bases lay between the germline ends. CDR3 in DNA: TGCGCCAGCAGCCCCCTGTCCCAACCGGGACAGCCCCAGCATTTT. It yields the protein CASSPLSQPGQPQHF.

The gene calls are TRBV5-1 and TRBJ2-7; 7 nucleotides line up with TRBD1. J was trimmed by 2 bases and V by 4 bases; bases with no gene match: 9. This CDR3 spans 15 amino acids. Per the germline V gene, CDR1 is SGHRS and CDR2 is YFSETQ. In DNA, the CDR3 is TGCGCCAGCAGCGTCAGACAGGGTTCGGCCTACGAGCAGTACTTC. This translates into CASSVRQGSAYEQYF.

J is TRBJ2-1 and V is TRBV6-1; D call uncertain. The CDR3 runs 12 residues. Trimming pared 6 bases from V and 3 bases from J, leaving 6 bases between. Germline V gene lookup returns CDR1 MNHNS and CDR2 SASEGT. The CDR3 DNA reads TGTGCCAGCAGCACGGGCTACAATGAGCAGTTCTTC. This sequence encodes CASSTGYNEQFF.

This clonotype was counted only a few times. Here the CDR3 DNA reads TGCGCCAGCAGCTTAGGGACCCCCACAGATACGCAGTATTTT. Its translation is CASSLGTPTDTQYF. The genes are TRBV5-1 and TRBJ2-3; D tentatively fits TRBD1 or TRBD2 (5 bases each). This CDR3 has 14 amino acids. V lost 2 bases, J lost 2 bases, and 9 bases lay in between. The germline gives CDR1 SGHRS, CDR2 YFSETQ.